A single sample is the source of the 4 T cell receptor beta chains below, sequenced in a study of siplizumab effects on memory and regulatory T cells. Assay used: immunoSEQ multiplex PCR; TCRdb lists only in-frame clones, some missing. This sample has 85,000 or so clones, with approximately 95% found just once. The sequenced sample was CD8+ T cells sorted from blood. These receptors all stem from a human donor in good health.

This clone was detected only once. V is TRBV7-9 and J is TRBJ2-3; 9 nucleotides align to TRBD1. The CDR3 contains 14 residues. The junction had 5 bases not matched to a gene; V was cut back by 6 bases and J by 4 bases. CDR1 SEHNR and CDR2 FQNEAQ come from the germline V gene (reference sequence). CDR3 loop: CASSQGQGADTQYF. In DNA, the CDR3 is TGTGCCAGCAGTCAGGGACAGGGTGCAGATACGCAGTATTTT.

Here the CDR3 reads CASRFPTGTGGLSGLQETQYF. CDR3 sequence (DNA): TGTGCCAGCAGGTTCCCTACCGGGACAGGGGGATTATCGGGTTTACAAGAGACCCAGTACTTC. The V and J genes are TRBV28 and TRBJ2-5; the match to TRBD1 covers 11 bases. Trimming removed 6 bases from V and 2 bases from J; junction bases left unmatched: 23. CDR1 and CDR2 from the germline V gene are MDHEN and SYDVKM. CDR3 length: 21 amino acids.

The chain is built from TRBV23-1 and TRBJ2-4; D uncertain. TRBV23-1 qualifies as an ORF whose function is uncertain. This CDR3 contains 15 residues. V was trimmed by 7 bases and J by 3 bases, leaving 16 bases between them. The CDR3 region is CASISSGPYKNIQYF. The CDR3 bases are TGCGCCAGCATTTCATCTGGGCCCTACAAAAACATTCAGTACTTC.

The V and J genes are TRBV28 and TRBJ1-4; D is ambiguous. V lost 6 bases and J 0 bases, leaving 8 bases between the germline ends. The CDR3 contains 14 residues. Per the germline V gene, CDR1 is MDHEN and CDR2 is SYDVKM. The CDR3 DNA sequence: TGTGCCAGCAGCACACCTGCAACTAATGAAAAACTGTTTTTT. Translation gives CASSTPATNEKLFF.